This T cell receptor (beta chain) came from a study of cytomegalovirus exposure and HLA in healthy donors (dated by TCRdb to 2016 to 2017). For context, the study as a whole: According to an earlier analysis of 587 of the donors, some 170 million T cells yielded over 90 million unique TCR beta sequences and about 280 Gb of sequence data. The study aimed to test whether cataloging public T cell receptors could reveal signatures of past pathogen exposure. Alongside the repertoire data, information on donor age, sex, ethnicity and CMV serostatus was compiled. In the later analysis, no new phenotypic data were used to find candidate immune exposures; instead, reliance was placed on TCR beta sequences and their occurrence across donors. The study used immunosequencing to profile the T cell repertoires of some 600 subjects and linked those repertoires to cytomegalovirus serostatus. To study patterns of TCR occurrence, a later analysis re-analyzed previously published TCR beta repertoires from around 700 donors and added high-resolution HLA genotyping. Among about 370 genotyped donors of the cohort, an average of around 250,000 unique TCR beta nucleotide sequences was sequenced per donor, of which roughly 18% were non-productive. Of the approximately 400 genotyped donors, over 65% fell in the genetic ancestry cluster associated with self-reported Caucasian donors. In an earlier analysis of several hundred of the donors, high-throughput TCR beta sequencing was used to judge whether each TCR beta V gene segment behaved as functional or pseudogenic. Roughly five DR-DQ haplotypes were handled as single units for association and clustering, since linkage in the cohort was strong. A later genetic analysis used genome-wide SNP genotypes for about 55% of the 666 donors, treating that subset as a discovery cohort. All discovery cohort repertoires had been generated on a single sequencing platform. The number of donors typed differed by locus, with roughly 629-640 for A, B, C, DRB1 and DQB1, around 560 for DQA1, 600 to 610 for DPA1, and approximately 470 for DPB1. Roughly 320 gigabases of sequencing data and roughly 81 million unique TCR sequences made up an early release that covered nearly 650 HLA-typed donors. To predict cytomegalovirus infection status, the study combined high-throughput TCR immunosequencing, statistical association of individual TCRs with disease status, and machine learning. HLA typing covered class I and class II loci at four-digit resolution. Along with the roughly 610-subject first cohort, a separate validation cohort of over 90 different subjects was used.

The CDR3 starts with the cysteine, ends with the phenylalanine, and has 14 residues. Solely the CDR3 DNA is kept, with 42 bases framed from the first base. V is pruned by 5 bases and J by 0 bases, leaving 3 bases of the junction without a gene match. CDR1 ENHRY and CDR2 SYGVKD were looked up in the germline V gene. The library relied on the immunoSEQ multiplex PCR assay. For the multiplex PCR, a mixture combining 60 forward primers for TCR Vbeta segments and 13 reverse primers for TCR Jbeta segments was used. The CDR3 region of rearranged TCR beta genes was amplified from genomic DNA with a multiplex PCR assay. Amplified TCR beta libraries were sequenced as 87-base-pair reads on the Illumina HiSeq System. Turning to the authors' computational methods: Across the 500 to 850 repertoires, a later analysis counted 80 million or so unique TCR beta chains, approximately 12 million of which were shared by at least two donors. To remove PCR and sequencing errors, raw reads were error-corrected and collapsed into unique sequences using a nearest-neighbor algorithm that merged closely related sequences. Alignment of CDR3 sequences to IMGT reference sequences was used to assign V, D and J gene segments. Each retained sequence needed at least a six-nucleotide match to both a V gene segment and a J gene segment. A rearrangement was called productive if the CDR3 had no stop codons and remained in frame with V and J, and every other rearrangement was called non-productive. Following IMGT convention, CDR3 was defined as the stretch from the second conserved V-encoded cysteine up to the conserved J-encoded phenylalanine. In an earlier analysis of around 540 of the donors, sequences lacking an unambiguous match to a single V gene segment were excluded. In an earlier analysis of 500 to 750 of the donors, V segments were called functional above 56.7% productive rearrangements and were called segregating when the between-donor standard deviation exceeded 5%. To diagnose cytomegalovirus status from the catalog of TCR beta chain sequences, a statistical classification framework was built. In a later analysis, TCR nucleotide sequences were compared against IMGT/GENE-DB human TR gene sequences so that V and J genes could be assigned. Using the TCRdist pipeline, a later analysis assigned CDR3 sequences along with most-parsimonious VDJ recombination scenarios. In a later analysis, every TCR beta chain was defined by the combination of its CDR3 amino acid sequence and its V-gene family, and reads without a unique V-gene family were dropped. As a way to deal with suspected cross-contamination and a sequencing artifact, a later analysis dropped 640 or so nucleotide sequences that were highly shared and had low generation probability. In a later analysis, a clonal expansion index for each public chain was calculated from normalized within-repertoire ranks of inferred template counts. Generation probabilities in a later analysis came from a VDJ recombination model fitted to out-of-frame rearrangements, and those results were checked against IGoR. In a later analysis, TCR-TCR, TCR-HLA and TCR-CMV co-occurrence was scored with hypergeometric tests, and a repertoire-size bias correction was applied to TCR pairs. In a later analysis, false discovery rates were estimated by permuting HLA or CMV assignments 20 times. In a later analysis, co-occurring TCRs were grouped using DBSCAN, with TCRdist sequence similarity added in when clustering inside HLA-allele-positive subsets. Co-occurrence clustering excluded repertoires with fewer than 30,000 or more than 120,000 public chains, plus five with anomalous nucleotide sharing. The source is immuneACCESS, and TCRdb retained only in-frame sequences with V and J called. Part of the clones is not carried over; for the studies checked, unresolved V genes explain less than half of this, and the remainder is unexplained. That table gives V, J and clone size, and the DNA gave D and trimming. The sample has a few hundred thousand clones on record, 65% to 85% of them singletons. The ten largest clones capture 2% to 2.5% of the sample.

In total, fewer than 750 healthy bone marrow donors made up the cohort. Cohort members were all nominally healthy when sampled, although unrecorded immune exposures were likely present. The donor tested CMV seronegative and was one of the 352 seronegative cohort members. Each donor provided a peripheral blood sample, and peripheral blood mononuclear cells were used for TCR beta sequencing. The Qiagen DNeasy Blood Extraction Kit was used to extract genomic DNA from the blood cell samples. The full study reports these points: In a later analysis, TCR association rates were found to vary across HLA loci, with the most associated TCRs seen for DRB1 alleles and the fewest for HLA-C alleles. The only immune exposure information available for the cohort was CMV serostatus. According to a later analysis, parvovirus B19, influenza, CMV and Epstein-Barr virus appeared linked to several top co-occurrence clusters. Because the 87-base-pair reads could not distinguish some IMGT-functional V segments, including TRBV6-2 and TRBV6-3, those segments were excluded. Broadly in line with IMGT annotations, most TCR beta V segments showed up in productive rearrangements about 90% or about 30% of the time in an earlier analysis of several hundred of the donors. Linkage disequilibrium might explain the correlated functional status among segregating V segments, but an unknown experimental factor could not be excluded. The authors suggested that the approach could potentially be generalized to other disease states and immunological phenotypes. The presence/absence analyses assumed that sequencing depth was roughly uniform across donors, and that assumption may not be true. A cluster of highly shared sequence variants was judged likely to represent a technical artifact of the sequencing pipeline. In a later genetic analysis, a missense DCLRE1C variant was associated with V-gene and J-gene trimming of TCR beta chains, and the association was replicated in an independent cohort. Only TCR beta chains were sequenced in this cohort, and the absence of alpha or paired-chain data limited detectable features. Because counts were too low, 15 to 20 rarely observed V segments, including chromosome 9 orphons, were excluded from the earlier analysis of several hundred of the donors. The classifier was reported to diagnose cytomegalovirus status with high specificity and sensitivity in both the original cohort and the validation cohort. Assigning TCR associations to individual alleles was difficult when HLA alleles, especially DR and DQ, strongly co-occurred. Across donors, most TCR sequences were observed very rarely, whereas some public TCRs were present in many individuals. Because some donors lacked HLA typing at each locus, the association tests relied only on the typed subset. Compared with the approximately 720-donor mean, donors in an Asian-associated ancestry cluster had fewer N-insertions in productive TCRs, according to a later genetic analysis. A few of the identified cytomegalovirus-associated TCR beta chains were confirmed in vitro to be specific for cytomegalovirus antigens. In a later analysis, HLA-associated TCR beta chains were found to be more clonally expanded and to have lower generation probabilities than equally common non-associated chains. A further reported finding was that TCR beta sequences accurately predicted the HLA-A and HLA-B alleles for most subjects in the first cohort. Specific HLA alleles were associated with 15,000 to 20,000 TCR beta sequences at a false discovery rate of 0.05 in a later analysis. According to a later analysis, most CMV-associated TCR beta chains appeared to be HLA-restricted, and the HLA associations seemed to be driven largely by CMV exposure. The study listed 150 to 200 TCR beta chains as associated with cytomegalovirus.

Points on this clone: Its antigen remains undetermined. The input lacks base qualities; no much larger clone sits a single base away.

The rearranged chain carries TRBV10-3 and TRBJ2-7; TRBD2 agrees with 8 junctional bases. Sample: PBMCs. The source is a female donor in good health and CMV-seronegative. The DNA is TGTGCCATCAGTCCCGGGACTAGCTCCTACGAGCAGTACTTC. Its protein reads: CAISPGTSSYEQYF.